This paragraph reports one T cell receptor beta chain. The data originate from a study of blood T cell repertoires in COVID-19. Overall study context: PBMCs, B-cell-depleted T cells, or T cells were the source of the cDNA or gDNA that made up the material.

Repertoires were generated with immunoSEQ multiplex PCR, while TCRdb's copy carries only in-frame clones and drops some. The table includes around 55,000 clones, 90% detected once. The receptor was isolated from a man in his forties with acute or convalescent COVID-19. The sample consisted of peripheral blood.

For the CDR3, the DNA is TGTGCCAGCCATTTGGGGCAGGGTTATGGCTACACCTTC. As protein: CASHLGQGYGYTF. The chain links TRBV28 to TRBJ1-2; weak D call: TRBD1 (5 bases). Trimming shortened V by 8 bases and J by 5 bases, and 15 bases separated the two germline ends. The CDR3 length is 13 residues. CDR1 MDHEN and CDR2 SYDVKM come from the germline V gene.